This T cell receptor (beta chain) was identified in a study of blood T cell repertoires in COVID-19. The overall study: Samples taken during acute and convalescent COVID-19 were collected in the United States, Italy and Spain. The cDNA or gDNA used as material had been derived from T cells, B-cell-depleted T cells, or PBMCs.

V dropped 4 bases and J dropped 3 bases, with 20 bases sitting between them. The CDR3 spans 17 residues. Germline V lookup: CDR1 SGHRS, CDR2 YFSETQ. Per the original data handling: Nucleated cell counts were estimated from reference gene primer amplification. Produced via immunoSEQ multiplex PCR; TCRdb's table is partial and in-frame only. The V and J calls and clone size are taken from that table; D and trimming were inferred from the DNA. The sample lists hundreds of thousands of clones, approximately 90% seen once, with over 0.2% in the top ten. This clone was detected only a few times. The sequence derives from a young woman with acute or convalescent COVID-19. The sample was peripheral blood. The rearrangement joins TRBV5-1 to TRBJ1-5, with D maybe TRBD1 (5 bases). As DNA, the CDR3 is TGCGCCAGCAGCCCCGGCCTTGGAGGGGAGATCAATCAGCCCCAGCATTTT. This gives the protein CASSPGLGGEINQPQHF.